This is a list of T cell receptor beta chains from one sample in a study of response to subunit inactivated influenza vaccine. TCRdb itself ran the RT-PCR reads through MiXCR, one entry per CDR3 protein. This sample has around 520,000 distinct CDR3 sequences, with about an eighth found just once. The source material was PBMCs from blood, sampled on the day of vaccination. The receptors stem from a man aged 50 to 60 who received an inactivated influenza vaccine. CDR3s include the opening cysteine and the closing phenylalanine or tryptophan. D genes are given only for firm matches. The size field is filled for only some rows; it gives once, few, many or a size class.

CASSSHRDWSNTGELFF | TGTGCCAGCAGCTCGCACCGGGACTGGTCGAACACCGGGGAGCTGTTTTTT | TRBJ2-2 | - | - | TRBV28
CASSLGLREQETQYF | TGTGCCAGCAGTCTTGGTTTGAGGGAACAAGAGACCCAGTACTTC | TRBJ2-5 | few | - | TRBV6-1
CASSYPTRQGRTYEQYF | TGTGCCAGCAGTTATCCCACCCGACAGGGGAGGACCTACGAGCAGTACTTC | TRBJ2-7 | - | TRBD1 | TRBV6-5
CASSSGPWELFF | TGTGCCAGCAGCTCGGGACCTTGGGAGCTGTTTTTT | TRBJ2-2 | - | - | TRBV7-9
CSASPFLLAKNIQYF | TGCAGTGCTAGCCCTTTCCTACTAGCCAAAAACATTCAGTACTTC | TRBJ2-4 | - | - | TRBV20-1
CASSGRDRPFEQYF | TGTGCCAGCAGCGGGAGGGACAGACCCTTCGAGCAGTACTTC | TRBJ2-7 | many | - | TRBV7-2
CASSQEGSVVYEQYF | TGTGCCAGCAGCCAAGAGGGTTCTGTCGTCTACGAGCAGTACTTC | TRBJ2-7 | few | - | TRBV3-1
CAIREPGTAYEQYF | TGTGCCATCAGGGAACCCGGGACAGCTTACGAGCAGTACTTC | TRBJ2-7 | - | TRBD1 | TRBV10-3
CASSLAGQRPYNEQFF | TGTGCCAGCAGCTTGGCCGGTCAGCGCCCCTACAATGAGCAGTTCTTC | TRBJ2-1 | many | - | TRBV5-5
CASSGTGGLTGELFF | TGTGCCAGCAGCGGAACAGGGGGCCTCACCGGGGAGCTGTTTTTT | TRBJ2-2 | few | TRBD1 | TRBV3-1
CASREPGQGNTEAFF | TGTGCCAGCAGGGAACCGGGACAGGGGAACACTGAAGCTTTCTTT | TRBJ1-1 | few | TRBD1 | TRBV28
CASSQPFSGRRDEQYF | TGCGCCAGCAGCCAACCTTTTTCAGGGAGGAGGGATGAGCAGTACTTC | TRBJ2-7 | - | - | TRBV4-1
CASSVEGRGVNEQFF | TGTGCCAGCAGCGTAGAAGGCAGAGGGGTAAATGAGCAGTTCTTC | TRBJ2-1 | many | - | TRBV9
CASSYGQGYNQPQHF | TGTGCCAGCAGTTACGGTCAGGGATACAATCAGCCCCAGCATTTT | TRBJ1-5 | - | - | TRBV6-2/TRBV6-3
CASSVGTGRTTEAFF | TGTGCCAGCAGTGTCGGGACAGGACGAACCACTGAAGCTTTCTTT | TRBJ1-1 | - | TRBD1 | TRBV6-1
CASSGNRYQPQHF | TGTGCCAGTAGTGGGAACAGGTATCAGCCCCAGCATTTT | TRBJ1-5 | - | - | TRBV19
CASSLMGKGHGYTF | TGTGCCAGCAGTTTAATGGGGAAGGGCCATGGCTACACCTTC | TRBJ1-2 | few | - | TRBV12-3/TRBV12-4
CASRLAGGGQETQYF | TGCGCCAGCAGACTAGCGGGAGGGGGCCAAGAGACCCAGTACTTC | TRBJ2-5 | - | TRBD2 | TRBV4-1
CASSEGQGDQPQHF | TGTGCCAGCAGTGAAGGTCAGGGAGACCAGCCCCAGCATTTT | TRBJ1-5 | - | - | TRBV2
CASSLYLKPGQILYNEQFF | TGTGCCAGCAGCCTTTACCTAAAACCGGGACAGATACTATACAATGAGCAGTTCTTC | TRBJ2-1 | - | TRBD1 | TRBV3-1
CASGTHIEASTDTQYF | TGTGCCAGCGGTACTCACATCGAGGCTAGCACAGATACGCAGTATTTT | TRBJ2-3 | many | - | TRBV2
CASSHRDGYQPQHF | TGTGCCAGCAGCCACCGGGACGGATATCAGCCCCAGCATTTT | TRBJ1-5 | few | - | TRBV5-6
CASSSRELTEAFF | TGTGCCAGCAGCTCTAGGGAACTCACTGAAGCTTTCTTT | TRBJ1-1 | - | - | TRBV5-4
CASSPRMGNEQFF | TGTGCCAGCAGCCCCCGCATGGGCAATGAGCAGTTCTTC | TRBJ2-1 | many | - | TRBV3-1
CASSNLFTGGSGANVLTF | TGTGCCAGCAGCAACCTTTTTACAGGGGGCTCTGGGGCCAACGTCCTGACTTTC | TRBJ2-6 | - | TRBD1 | TRBV3-1
CSGRRLAGEKDEQFF | TGCAGCGGGCGCCGACTAGCGGGAGAAAAGGATGAGCAGTTCTTC | TRBJ2-1 | - | TRBD2 | TRBV29-1
CASSQETATNTEAFF | TGCGCCAGCAGCCAGGAAACAGCAACGAACACTGAAGCTTTCTTT | TRBJ1-1 | - | - | TRBV4-3
CASSPRTPTTDTQYF | TGCGCCAGCAGCCCAAGGACTCCCACCACAGATACGCAGTATTTT | TRBJ2-3 | - | - | TRBV5-1
CASRFAPAENIQYF | TGTGCCAGCCGCTTTGCGCCGGCGGAGAACATTCAGTACTTC | TRBJ2-4 | - | - | TRBV13
CSAIDSPNTEAFF | TGCAGTGCTATAGACAGCCCGAACACTGAAGCTTTCTTT | TRBJ1-1 | few | - | TRBV20-1
CASSQSDTQYF | TGTGCCAGCAGCCAGTCTGATACGCAGTATTTT | TRBJ2-3 | many | - | TRBV3-1
CAISKGGVADTQYF | TGTGCCATCAGTAAAGGCGGAGTGGCAGATACGCAGTATTTT | TRBJ2-3 | - | - | TRBV10-3
CSARGDSTDTQYF | TGCAGTGCTAGAGGGGACAGCACAGATACGCAGTATTTT | TRBJ2-3 | few | - | TRBV20-1
CASSFDSRRTEAFF | TGCGCCAGCAGCTTTGACAGCCGGAGGACTGAAGCTTTCTTT | TRBJ1-1 | once | - | TRBV5-1
CAISGGVAASTDTQYF | TGTGCCATCAGTGGCGGAGTAGCGGCTAGCACAGATACGCAGTATTTT | TRBJ2-3 | - | - | TRBV10-3
CASSLGRGSTEAFF | TGTGCCAGCAGCTTGGGCAGGGGTTCCACTGAAGCTTTCTTT | TRBJ1-1 | - | - | TRBV11-2
CASSLAGTSGTSGSFYEQYF | TGTGCCAGCAGCTTGGCCGGGACCTCCGGGACTAGCGGGAGTTTTTACGAGCAGTACTTC | TRBJ2-7 | many | TRBD2 | TRBV11-1
CAWSTLGGGEQFF | TGTGCCTGGAGTACTTTAGGAGGTGGTGAGCAGTTCTTC | TRBJ2-1 | - | - | TRBV30
CSVTRGLLLGERYF | TGCAGCGTTACCAGGGGACTTCTCCTGGGGGAGCGGTACTTC | TRBJ2-7 | - | - | TRBV29-1
CASSSWTSPGYEQYF | TGTGCCAGCAGTTCCTGGACTAGCCCTGGTTACGAGCAGTACTTC | TRBJ2-7 | many | TRBD2 | TRBV28
CRVAGPTLLTDTQYF | TGCAGAGTAGCGGGGCCCACACTCCTCACAGATACGCAGTATTTT | TRBJ2-3 | few | TRBD2 | TRBV20-1
CASSQQLAGTHTQYF | TGCGCCAGCAGCCAACAACTAGCGGGGACACATACGCAGTATTTT | TRBJ2-3 | few | TRBD2 | TRBV4-3
CASSSTGAYGYTF | TGTGCCAGCAGCTCGACAGGTGCCTATGGCTACACCTTC | TRBJ1-2 | few | - | TRBV7-2
CASSSSGGSSEQFF | TGTGCCAGCAGTTCTAGCGGGGGGTCAAGTGAGCAGTTCTTC | TRBJ2-1 | few | TRBD2 | TRBV12-3/TRBV12-4
CASSLTGGWSYEQYF | TGTGCCAGCAGTCTTACAGGGGGCTGGTCCTACGAGCAGTACTTC | TRBJ2-7 | - | TRBD1 | TRBV6-2/TRBV6-3
CSARDVGVETQYF | TGCAGTGCTAGAGATGTCGGGGTAGAGACCCAGTACTTC | TRBJ2-5 | many | - | TRBV20-1
CASNLAGGGEQFF | TGTGCCAGCAACCTAGCGGGAGGTGGTGAGCAGTTCTTC | TRBJ2-1 | many | TRBD2 | TRBV6-6
CATLGLFGTGELFF | TGTGCCACCCTAGGACTTTTTGGCACCGGGGAGCTGTTTTTT | TRBJ2-2 | - | - | TRBV10-3
CSARDQGSNQPQHF | TGCAGTGCTAGAGATCAGGGTAGCAATCAGCCCCAGCATTTT | TRBJ1-5 | few | - | TRBV20-1
CSGSSTGTQYF | TGCAGTGGTTCTAGCACGGGGACCCAGTACTTC | TRBJ2-5 | - | - | TRBV20-1
CASSSDGRVSGNTIYF | TGTGCCAGCAGCTCAGATGGACGGGTCTCTGGAAACACCATATATTTT | TRBJ1-3 | many | - | TRBV7-2
CASSPDRNGYTF | TGTGCCAGCAGTCCGGACCGAAATGGCTACACCTTC | TRBJ1-2 | few | - | TRBV12-3/TRBV12-4
CASSPLAGKNYEQYF | TGTGCCAGCAGCCCTCTAGCGGGCAAGAATTACGAGCAGTACTTC | TRBJ2-7 | - | TRBD2 | TRBV7-3